These T cell receptor beta chains were read from a single sample in a study of stem cell transplantation in POMP-related autoinflammatory disease. TCRdb's table, derived via immunoSEQ multiplex PCR, lists solely in-frame clones and lacks some. The data show some 69,000 clones, under 95% seen once. The specimen was CD4+ T cells from PBMCs, collected after stem cell transplantation. These receptors were taken from a human patient with POMP-related autoinflammation and immune dysregulation (PRAID). Some T cells may possibly be graft donor cells. CDR3s include the opening cysteine and the closing phenylalanine or tryptophan. D genes are given only for firm matches. Clone size is stated in some rows and not others, as once, few, many or a class when expanded.

TRBJ2-4,17,TRBD2,once,TRBV4-1,TGCGCCAGCAGCCGCGGACTAGCGGGGGGTTCCAAAAACATTCAGTACTTC,CASSRGLAGGSKNIQYF
TRBJ2-1,11,NA,NA,TRBV24-1,TGTGCCACCAGTGACCCGAATGAGCAGTTCTTC,CATSDPNEQFF
TRBJ2-1,16,TRBD1,NA,TRBV28,TGTGCCAGCATCCGGGGCGGGACAGGTATATACAATGAGCAGTTCTTC,CASIRGGTGIYNEQFF
TRBJ2-1,13,TRBD2,NA,TRBV28,TGTGCCAGCAGTCCTCCTAGCGGGGGGGAACGGTTCTTC,CASSPPSGGERFF
TRBJ1-6,14,NA,once,TRBV30,TGTGCCTGGAGTGGTCCGGGCCTTAATTCACCCCTCCACTTT,CAWSGPGLNSPLHF
TRBJ1-4,14,NA,NA,TRBV28,TGTGCCAGCAGCTTTTTTCAAGGGGGTGAAAAACTGTTTTTT,CASSFFQGGEKLFF
TRBJ2-5,12,NA,NA,TRBV29-1,TGCAGCGTTGAACAGGGAGGAGAGACCCAGTACTTC,CSVEQGGETQYF
TRBJ2-3,16,TRBD2,NA,TRBV3-1/TRBV3-2,TGTGCCAGCAGCCAAGGGAGCGGGGGGGCGATAGATACGCAGTATTTT,CASSQGSGGAIDTQYF
TRBJ2-5,14,NA,NA,TRBV2,TGTGCCAGCCTCCCCGGAACCTCCGGGGAGACCCAGTACTTC,CASLPGTSGETQYF
TRBJ1-4,12,NA,NA,TRBV12-3/TRBV12-4,TGTGCCAGCAGTTTAGCGCCTGAAAAACTGTTTTTT,CASSLAPEKLFF
TRBJ1-2,13,NA,NA,TRBV10-3,TGTGCCATCACCCCGGACCCCAGCGGCGGCTACACCTTC,CAITPDPSGGYTF
TRBJ1-1,14,NA,NA,TRBV7-2,TGTGCCAGCAGCTTAGTTTACAGGGACGATGAAGCTTTCTTT,CASSLVYRDDEAFF
TRBJ1-5,15,NA,NA,TRBV30,TGTGCCTGGAGAGGACAGTCCGTCGGCAATCAGCCCCAGCATTTT,CAWRGQSVGNQPQHF
TRBJ2-5,11,NA,NA,TRBV19,TGTGCCAGTACCGAGGGAGAGACCCAGTACTTC,CASTEGETQYF
TRBJ1-1,12,NA,NA,TRBV6-5,TGTGCCAGCCTCGGGGGGCGGTCTGAAGCTTTCTTT,CASLGGRSEAFF
TRBJ2-2,19,TRBD2,once,TRBV11-2,TGTGCCAGCAGCTTAATCGTGGTTGCGGGAGGGAAGTCGGACGGGGAGCTGTTTTTT,CASSLIVVAGGKSDGELFF
TRBJ1-4,15,NA,NA,TRBV28,TGTGCCAGCAGTCCCCACATGATAGGGGGTGAAAAACTGTTTTTT,CASSPHMIGGEKLFF
TRBJ2-3,12,NA,NA,TRBV30,TGTGCCTGGAGCCCTCCCTCAGATACGCAGTATTTT,CAWSPPSDTQYF
TRBJ2-3,16,TRBD2,NA,TRBV7-8,TGTGCCAGCAGCCCGGGACTAGCGGAACACACAGATACGCAGTATTTT,CASSPGLAEHTDTQYF
TRBJ1-3,14,NA,NA,TRBV18,TGTGCCAGCGCCGAACAGATCTCTGGAAACACCATATATTTT,CASAEQISGNTIYF
TRBJ2-2,14,NA,NA,TRBV18,TGTGCCAGCTCACCACAACAGGAGGCCGGGGAGCTGTTTTTT,CASSPQQEAGELFF
TRBJ2-5,20,TRBD2,NA,TRBV15,TGTGCCACCAGCAGCCGACCGACACAGAGGTTAGCGGGGGGGAAAGAGACCCAGTACTTC,CATSSRPTQRLAGGKETQYF
TRBJ1-2,14,NA,NA,TRBV6-2/TRBV6-3,TGTGCCAGCAGTTACCTTCGGACTCCCCATGGCTACACCTTC,CASSYLRTPHGYTF
TRBJ1-1,13,TRBD1,NA,TRBV18,TGTGCCAGCTCACCGACCCAGGGGGATGAAGCTTTCTTT,CASSPTQGDEAFF
TRBJ2-5,15,NA,NA,TRBV7-9,TGTGCCAGCAGCTTAGCGCTCGAGGGGCAAGAGACCCAGTACTTC,CASSLALEGQETQYF
TRBJ2-6,17,NA,NA,TRBV27,TGTGCCAGCGGGAATTCCGGGAGCCTAAATGGGGCCAACGTCCTGACTTTC,CASGNSGSLNGANVLTF
TRBJ1-4,15,NA,NA,TRBV5-1,TGCGCCAGCAGCTTCGGGCAATCAACTAATGAAAAACTGTTTTTT,CASSFGQSTNEKLFF
TRBJ2-2,12,NA,once,TRBV25-1,TGTGCCAGCAGTTCGACCACCGGGGAGCTGTTTTTT,CASSSTTGELFF
TRBJ1-1,14,TRBD1,NA,TRBV27,TGTGCCAGCAGTGTGGGACAGGGGCGGACTGAAGCTTTCTTT,CASSVGQGRTEAFF
TRBJ2-7,12,NA,NA,TRBV5-1,TGCGCCAGCAGCTCCTCAGCCTACGAGCAGTACTTC,CASSSSAYEQYF
TRBJ1-2,12,NA,NA,TRBV7-2,TGTGCCAGCCGTGGGCCCTACTATGGCTACACCTTC,CASRGPYYGYTF
TRBJ2-3,17,NA,NA,TRBV19,TGTGCCAGTGCTAACCGACTGACCAGCGGGAGCACAGATACGCAGTATTTT,CASANRLTSGSTDTQYF
TRBJ2-3,16,TRBD1,NA,TRBV5-1,TGCGCCAGCAGCTTGGAGGGACAGGGGTTTGCAGATACGCAGTATTTT,CASSLEGQGFADTQYF
TRBJ2-3,16,TRBD1,NA,TRBV10-3,TGTGCCATCACCTCCCGGACAGGGGGTGTCACAGATACGCAGTATTTT,CAITSRTGGVTDTQYF
TRBJ1-6,16,NA,NA,TRBV6-1,TGTGCCAGCAGTGCTCCCACCGGACAGTATAATTCACCCCTCCACTTT,CASSAPTGQYNSPLHF
TRBJ2-5,14,NA,NA,TRBV5-1,TGCGCCAGCAGCGGAACAGGGTCGGGAGAGACCCAGTACTTC,CASSGTGSGETQYF
TRBJ2-3,13,NA,once,TRBV3-1/TRBV3-2,TGTGCCAGCAGCCAAAAGACGCCGGGTACGCAGTATTTT,CASSQKTPGTQYF
TRBJ1-4,15,NA,NA,TRBV5-4,TGTGCCAGCAGCTTGGCAGAGGAAGCTAATGAAAAACTGTTTTTT,CASSLAEEANEKLFF
TRBJ2-3,14,TRBD2,NA,TRBV7-9,TGTGCCAGCAGACTAGCGGGGAGCACAGATACGCAGTATTTT,CASRLAGSTDTQYF
TRBJ2-3,13,NA,NA,TRBV10-3,TGTGCCATCAGTGGTTTCTTTACAGATACGCAGTATTTT,CAISGFFTDTQYF
TRBJ2-3,16,TRBD2,NA,TRBV5-1,TGCGCCAGCAGCGTAACTAGCGGGCCCCGCGGAGATACGCAGTATTTT,CASSVTSGPRGDTQYF
TRBJ2-1,14,TRBD2,NA,TRBV5-1,TGCGCCAGCAGCATTGGAGAGGGAGGGTATGAGCAGTTCTTC,CASSIGEGGYEQFF
TRBJ1-4,16,TRBD1,once,TRBV5-1,TGCGCCAGCAGGCCTACAGGGGGGGCAACTAATGAAAAACTGTTTTTT,CASRPTGGATNEKLFF
TRBJ1-1,11,NA,NA,TRBV18,TGTGCCAGCTCAGGGGACCGTTGGGCTTTCTTT,CASSGDRWAFF